The rows below give T cell receptor beta chains drawn from one sample of a study of spatial heterogeneity in lung cancer. TCRdb analysed the 5' RACE reads with MiXCR anew, one entry per CDR3 protein. The table has some 100,000 distinct CDR3 sequences, around 12% seen once. Specimen: PBMCs, collected at surgery. These TCRs come from a male donor with early-stage non-small cell lung cancer. Each CDR3 is given with its conserved first and last residue. D genes are given only for firm matches. Size is omitted from some rows. Given values are once, few, many or a class for expanded clones.

size: few
D: TRBD2
J: TRBJ2-3
V: TRBV28
CDR3: CATRGRGGRTDTQYF
DNA: TGTGCCACCAGAGGCCGCGGGGGGCGCACAGATACGCAGTATTTT

size: few
D: -
J: TRBJ1-3
V: TRBV28
CDR3: CASSLGGESGNTIYF
DNA: TGTGCCAGCAGTTTAGGGGGGGAATCTGGAAACACCATATATTTT

size: few
D: -
J: TRBJ2-7
V: TRBV12-3/TRBV12-4
CDR3: CASSFRIGSYEQYF
DNA: TGTGCCAGCAGTTTCCGAATTGGGTCCTACGAGCAGTACTTC

size: many
D: -
J: TRBJ2-1
V: TRBV6-2/TRBV6-3
CDR3: CASSYRGSYNEQFF
DNA: TGTGCCAGCAGTTATAGGGGCAGCTACAATGAGCAGTTCTTC

size: many
D: -
J: TRBJ2-4
V: TRBV7-9
CDR3: CASSYTGYSPAKNIQYF
DNA: TGTGCCAGCAGTTATACAGGGTACTCCCCTGCCAAAAACATTCAGTACTTC

size: few
D: -
J: TRBJ1-5
V: TRBV24-1
CDR3: CATSDEAGDSNQPQHF
DNA: TGTGCCACCAGTGATGAAGCAGGGGATAGCAATCAGCCCCAGCATTTT

size: many
D: TRBD1
J: TRBJ2-1
V: TRBV9
CDR3: CASSTKTGGRNEQFF
DNA: TGTGCCAGCAGCACAAAGACAGGGGGTAGGAATGAGCAGTTCTTC

size: few
D: -
J: TRBJ2-7
V: TRBV11-1
CDR3: CASSRTPGQGLFYEQYF
DNA: TGTGCCAGCAGCCGGACGCCTGGGCAGGGCCTTTTCTACGAGCAGTACTTC

size: -
D: -
J: TRBJ2-1
V: TRBV3-1
CDR3: CASSPGHQYNEQFF
DNA: TGTGCCAGCAGTCCGGGACACCAATACAATGAGCAGTTCTTC

size: many
D: TRBD1
J: TRBJ2-1
V: TRBV11-2
CDR3: CASSQGQPGNEQFF
DNA: TGTGCCAGCAGCCAGGGACAGCCTGGGAATGAGCAGTTCTTC

size: few
D: -
J: TRBJ1-5
V: TRBV10-3
CDR3: CAISVMPASQPQHF
DNA: TGTGCCATCAGTGTGATGCCAGCCAGTCAGCCCCAGCATTTT

size: -
D: TRBD1
J: TRBJ2-3
V: TRBV6-5
CDR3: CASSDRGEKDTQYF
DNA: TGTGCCAGCAGCGACAGGGGAGAGAAAGATACGCAGTATTTT

size: many
D: -
J: TRBJ2-1
V: TRBV9
CDR3: CASSPQAGRGALYNEQFF
DNA: TGTGCCAGCAGCCCTCAGGCGGGTAGGGGGGCCCTTTACAATGAGCAGTTCTTC

size: -
D: TRBD2
J: TRBJ2-7
V: TRBV12-3/TRBV12-4
CDR3: CASSDTSGGPNEQYF
DNA: TGTGCCAGCAGTGATACTAGCGGGGGTCCCAACGAGCAGTACTTC

size: few
D: -
J: TRBJ1-1
V: TRBV6-2/TRBV6-3
CDR3: CASSYSRSEVNTEAFF
DNA: TGTGCCAGCAGTTACTCGCGGTCGGAGGTGAACACTGAAGCTTTCTTT

size: -
D: -
J: TRBJ1-5
V: TRBV28
CDR3: CASSFPPGRGQPQHF
DNA: TGTGCCAGCAGTTTTCCCCCGGGACGTGGTCAGCCCCAGCATTTT

size: few
D: TRBD2
J: TRBJ2-5
V: TRBV5-4
CDR3: CASRVAGVGETQYF
DNA: TGTGCCAGCAGGGTAGCGGGAGTTGGGGAGACCCAGTACTTC

size: -
D: -
J: TRBJ2-2
V: TRBV20-1
CDR3: CSASGNRAVTGELFF
DNA: TGCAGTGCCTCCGGGAACAGGGCGGTCACCGGGGAGCTGTTTTTT

size: -
D: -
J: TRBJ2-5
V: TRBV5-1
CDR3: CASSRDGYQETQYF
DNA: TGCGCCAGCAGCAGGGACGGCTACCAAGAGACCCAGTACTTC

size: few
D: -
J: TRBJ2-7
V: TRBV7-9
CDR3: CASSSIMGFEQYF
DNA: TGTGCCAGCAGCTCCATTATGGGGTTCGAGCAGTACTTC

size: few
D: -
J: TRBJ2-4
V: TRBV3-1
CDR3: CASSQVGANIQYF
DNA: TGTGCCAGCAGCCAAGTAGGAGCGAACATTCAGTACTTC

size: many
D: -
J: TRBJ2-3
V: TRBV4-3
CDR3: CASSQGLARDTQYF
DNA: TGCGCCAGCAGCCAAGGGCTAGCACGAGATACGCAGTATTTT

size: few
D: TRBD1
J: TRBJ2-2
V: TRBV5-1
CDR3: CASSYLGTANTGELFF
DNA: TGCGCCAGCAGCTACCTTGGGACAGCGAACACCGGGGAGCTGTTTTTT

size: few
D: -
J: TRBJ1-1
V: TRBV3-2
CDR3: CASSHSSKEQAFF
DNA: TGTGCCAGCAGCCATAGTTCCAAGGAGCAAGCTTTCTTT

size: -
D: TRBD1
J: TRBJ2-2
V: TRBV28
CDR3: CASTLRGQGNTGELFF
DNA: TGTGCCAGCACTCTTAGGGGACAGGGGAACACCGGGGAGCTGTTTTTT

size: few
D: -
J: TRBJ2-5
V: TRBV11-2
CDR3: CASTVIRSGTQYF
DNA: TGTGCCAGCACCGTGATACGTTCCGGGACCCAGTACTTC

size: -
D: -
J: TRBJ2-7
V: TRBV7-2
CDR3: CASSLGGSSTYEQYF
DNA: TGTGCCAGCAGCTTAGGAGGGAGCAGCACCTACGAGCAGTACTTC

size: -
D: -
J: TRBJ1-2
V: TRBV2
CDR3: CASSDPGQIYGYTF
DNA: TGTGCCAGCAGTGACCCCGGCCAGATCTATGGCTACACCTTC

size: -
D: TRBD1
J: TRBJ2-5
V: TRBV29-1
CDR3: CSVRTGVETQYF
DNA: TGCAGCGTTAGGACAGGGGTAGAGACCCAGTACTTC

size: -
D: -
J: TRBJ2-1
V: TRBV5-1
CDR3: CASSFTLADYNEQFF
DNA: TGCGCCAGCAGCTTTACCCTAGCAGATTACAATGAGCAGTTCTTC

size: -
D: TRBD1
J: TRBJ1-1
V: TRBV12-3/TRBV12-4
CDR3: CASSVDRDRGTEAFF
DNA: TGTGCCAGCAGTGTAGACCGGGACAGAGGCACTGAAGCTTTCTTT

size: many
D: TRBD2
J: TRBJ2-1
V: TRBV29-1
CDR3: CSVVSSGGAYNEQFF
DNA: TGCAGCGTTGTTAGTTCGGGAGGGGCCTACAATGAGCAGTTCTTC

size: -
D: TRBD1
J: TRBJ2-7
V: TRBV7-6
CDR3: CASSLVPGQGSYEQYF
DNA: TGTGCCAGCAGCTTAGTACCGGGACAGGGTAGCTACGAGCAGTACTTC

size: -
D: -
J: TRBJ2-2
V: TRBV7-2
CDR3: CASSLFGFGSSTGKLFF
DNA: TGTGCCAGCAGCTTATTTGGTTTCGGGTCTTCCACCGGGAAGCTGTTTTTT

size: many
D: -
J: TRBJ2-5
V: TRBV30
CDR3: CASGVAGSAQYF
DNA: TGTGCCTCAGGGGTAGCGGGCTCGGCCCAGTACTTC

size: few
D: -
J: TRBJ2-7
V: TRBV5-1
CDR3: CASSLSGRTLSYEQYF
DNA: TGCGCCAGCAGCTTGTCCGGCAGGACCCTCTCCTACGAGCAGTACTTC

size: many
D: -
J: TRBJ2-6
V: TRBV18
CDR3: CASLWVPSGANVLTF
DNA: TGTGCCAGCTTGTGGGTTCCCTCTGGGGCCAACGTCCTGACTTTC

size: -
D: TRBD1
J: TRBJ2-7
V: TRBV27
CDR3: CASSLSTQGGRSYEQYF
DNA: TGTGCCAGCAGTTTATCGACACAGGGGGGTCGCTCCTACGAGCAGTACTTC

size: few
D: -
J: TRBJ1-5
V: TRBV7-2
CDR3: CASSRSTGSNQPQHF
DNA: TGTGCCAGCAGCCGCTCCACAGGGTCTAATCAGCCCCAGCATTTT

size: many
D: -
J: TRBJ1-1
V: TRBV29-1
CDR3: CSALTYKNTEAFF
DNA: TGCAGCGCTTTGACATATAAGAACACTGAAGCTTTCTTT

size: -
D: TRBD1
J: TRBJ2-5
V: TRBV20-1
CDR3: CSARADRGILPQYF
DNA: TGCAGTGCTAGAGCGGACAGGGGGATTTTACCCCAGTACTTC

size: -
D: -
J: TRBJ2-7
V: TRBV5-4
CDR3: CASSLFTGARSYEQHF
DNA: TGTGCCAGCAGCTTGTTCACGGGGGCGAGGTCCTACGAGCAGCACTTC

size: many
D: -
J: TRBJ1-5
V: TRBV7-9
CDR3: CASSLGAGFSNQPQHF
DNA: TGTGCCAGCAGCTTAGGGGCGGGATTTAGCAATCAGCCCCAGCATTTT

size: few
D: -
J: TRBJ1-6
V: TRBV13
CDR3: CASRTDRSVSPFHF
DNA: TGTGCCAGCAGAACCGACAGGTCGGTTTCCCCTTTCCACTTT

size: -
D: -
J: TRBJ2-5
V: TRBV7-2
CDR3: CASSLSLGAETQYF
DNA: TGTGCCAGCAGCTTAAGTCTTGGGGCAGAGACCCAGTACTTC

size: -
D: -
J: TRBJ2-2
V: TRBV3-1
CDR3: CASRSFGNTGELFF
DNA: TGTGCCAGCAGGTCCTTCGGGAACACCGGGGAGCTGTTTTTT

size: many
D: -
J: TRBJ2-7
V: TRBV7-9
CDR3: CASSLTGGSEQYF
DNA: TGTGCCAGCAGCTTAACCGGCGGCAGCGAGCAGTACTTC